Shown below are 15 T cell receptor beta chains from a single sample sequenced in a study of cytomegalovirus exposure and HLA in healthy donors. Vbeta (60) and Jbeta (13) primers were used in the PCR. The data were produced by immunoSEQ multiplex PCR, yet TCRdb's version contains in-frame clones alone and is incomplete. The sample carries more than 90,000 clones, over 60% recorded once. The material sequenced was PBMCs. Source of these receptors: a human donor in good health.

This chain uses TRBV7-2 with TRBJ2-7, with TRBD1 as a possible D gene (5 bases). Trimming took off 1 base at V and 2 bases at J, with 18 bases between the two ends. This CDR3 spans 17 amino acids. Germline values: CDR1 SGHTA, CDR2 FQGNSA. The CDR3 nucleotides read TGTGCCAGCAGCTTAGTCGGTTTAGGGGTCCGACCCTACGAGCAGTACTTC. It yields the protein CASSLVGLGVRPYEQYF.

The chain combines TRBV5-8 with TRBJ2-2; D might be TRBD2 (6 bases). The CDR3 has 14 amino acids. CDR1 and CDR2 (germline): SGHTS, YDEGEE. The germline V and J ends were trimmed by 3 bases and 4 bases, with 10 bases remaining between them. The CDR3 nucleotides read TGTGCCAGCAGCTCCGGGACTGTCACCGGGGAGCTGTTTTTT. Translation: CASSSGTVTGELFF.

The genes are TRBV29-1 and TRBJ1-1; TRBD1 might be the D (6 bases). Germline values: CDR1 SQVTM, CDR2 ANQGSEA. The V and J ends lost 5 bases and 1 base respectively, with 17 bases between them. The CDR3 totals 15 residues. The CDR3 spells CSVRPDSLGNTEAFF. The CDR3 DNA sequence: TGCAGCGTTCGACCGGACAGTTTGGGGAACACTGAAGCTTTCTTT.

The V gene is TRBV5-4, the J gene TRBJ2-5; TRBD2 might be the D (5 bases). Per the germline V gene, CDR1 is SGHNT and CDR2 is YYREEE (reference sequence). Trimming took off 1 base at V and 1 base at J, with 11 bases between the two ends. The CDR3 covers 15 residues. The CDR3: CASSLTARGQETQYF. The DNA of the CDR3 is TGTGCCAGCAGCTTGACCGCTCGGGGCCAAGAGACCCAGTACTTC.

The rearrangement links TRBV7-6 to TRBJ2-2; the match to TRBD2 covers 8 bases. The germline gives CDR1 SGHVS, CDR2 FNYEAQ. The CDR3 runs 17 residues. The V gene end was trimmed by 1 base and the J gene end by 7 bases; junction bases not matched to a gene: 11. The CDR3: CASSLVGRGLFGGELFF. CDR3 sequence (DNA): TGTGCCAGCAGCTTAGTCGGGAGGGGACTATTTGGCGGGGAGCTGTTTTTT.

This rearrangement joins TRBV13 to TRBJ1-1; TRBD1 agrees at 7 bases. The CDR3 runs 12 residues. With V trimmed by 5 bases and J by 11 bases, 8 bases remained unmatched. CDR1 is PRHDT and CDR2 is FYEKMQ in the germline V gene (reference sequence). CDR3: CASSQEGARAFF. Written as DNA, the CDR3 is TGTGCCAGCAGCCAGGAGGGGGCCAGGGCTTTCTTT.

The rearrangement links TRBV6-1 to TRBJ1-3; D is uncertain. CDR3 length: 15 amino acids. CDR1 is MNHNS and CDR2 is SASEGT in the germline V gene. The V and J ends lost 5 bases and 0 bases respectively, with 11 bases between them. The CDR3 loop is CASSRDGSSGNTIYF. The CDR3 DNA is TGTGCCAGCAGTCGCGACGGGAGCTCTGGAAACACCATATATTTT.

The chain is built from TRBV18 and TRBJ1-2, with D perhaps matching TRBD1 (6 bases). Trimming removed 5 bases at V and 4 bases at J, with 14 bases between. CDR1 is KGHSH, CDR2 LQKENI, per germline. The CDR3 consists of 14 residues. CDR3 DNA: TGTGCCAGCTCAGCCGAGGGGGTTGGCTATGGCTACACCTTC. Encoded protein: CASSAEGVGYGYTF. The complete variable domain, with remaining parts taken from reference TRBV18 and TRBJ1-2, reads NAGVMQNPRHLVRRRGQEARLRCSPMKGHSHVYWYRQLPEEGLKFMVYLQKENIIDESGMPKERFSAEFPKEGPSILRIQQVVRGDSAAYFCASSAEGVGYGYTFGSGTRLTVV.

V and J are TRBV5-6 and TRBJ2-3; D is unresolved. The germline V gene has CDR1 SGHDT and CDR2 YYEEEE. Trimming cost V 1 base and J 8 bases, with 11 bases left between them. The CDR3 runs 13 residues. This CDR3 reads CASSLLRPGTQYF. The DNA of the CDR3 is TGTGCCAGCAGCTTGCTTCGCCCCGGTACGCAGTATTTT.

The V call is TRBV19, the J call TRBJ1-5; possibly TRBD1 for D (6 bases). Trimming removed 7 bases at V and 4 bases at J, with 20 bases between. This CDR3 has 16 amino acids. Germline V lookup: CDR1 LNHDA, CDR2 SQIVND (reference sequence). The CDR3 DNA sequence: TGTGCCAGTACGAGGGGGGGCAGGGGCCGAAATCAGCCCCAGCATTTT. It translates to CASTRGGRGRNQPQHF.

The V and J genes are TRBV27 and TRBJ2-7; 9 bases are a match to TRBD2. Germline loops: CDR1 MNHEY, CDR2 SMNVEV (reference sequence). The CDR3 has 16 amino acids. V shed 5 bases, J shed 0 bases, and the junction held 8 bases outside the gene matches. The DNA for the CDR3 is TGTGCCAGCAGTCGGATAGCGGGAGCGAACTCCTACGAGCAGTACTTC. This gives the protein CASSRIAGANSYEQYF.

J is TRBJ1-5 and V is TRBV4-1; TRBD1 might be the D (6 bases). Germline V lookup: CDR1 MGHRA, CDR2 YSYEKL. Trimming stripped 3 bases from V and 6 bases from J, with 18 bases between. This CDR3 has 16 residues. The CDR3, as DNA: TGCGCCAGCAGCCACGCGATGAACAGGGTATTTCAGCCCCAGCATTTT. This encodes CASSHAMNRVFQPQHF.

This chain links TRBV5-6 with TRBJ1-1; a possible D gene is TRBD1 (6 bases). Per the germline V gene, CDR1 is SGHDT and CDR2 is YYEEEE. CDR3 length: 14 residues. The ends were cut back, 5 bases at V and 4 bases at J, with 15 bases in the middle. The CDR3 region has the DNA TGTGCCAGCAGATTCTCAACAGGGACCACTGAAGCTTTCTTT. This translates into CASRFSTGTTEAFF. The entire variable domain, with the rest obtained from reference TRBV5-6 and TRBJ1-1, is as follows: DAGVTQSPTHLIKTRGQQVTLRCSPKSGHDTVSWYQQALGQGPQFIFQYYEEEERQRGNFPDRFSGHQFPNYSSELNVNALLLGDSALYLCASRFSTGTTEAFFGQGTRLTVV.

As to this clone: Other DNA variants within this sample encode the same CDR3. The V and J genes are TRBV5-1 and TRBJ2-7; 15 nucleotides agree with TRBD2. V trimming: 4 bases; J trimming: 4 bases; junction bases outside the gene matches: 6. This CDR3 contains 16 residues. Looked up from germline, CDR1 is SGHRS and CDR2 is YFSETQ. The CDR3 bases are TGCGCCAGCAGCCGCGAGGGGACTAGCGGGGGGTACGAGCAGTACTTC. This codes for CASSREGTSGGYEQYF.

This chain joins TRBV5-1 and TRBJ2-1; TRBD2 matches 10 bases. The CDR3 loop spans 15 amino acids. V lost 4 bases to trimming and J lost 4 bases; unmatched junction nucleotides: 5. CDR1 is SGHRS and CDR2 is YFSETQ in the germline V gene. CDR3 protein: CASSHSGGTYNEQFF. The CDR3 DNA sequence: TGCGCCAGCAGCCATAGCGGGGGGACATACAATGAGCAGTTCTTC.